The 22 T cell receptor beta chains in this list originate from one sample, sequenced in a study of molecular identifiers for immune sequencing clone quantification. TCRdb passed the PCR reads through MiXCR, listing each CDR3 protein once. The sample has over 600,000 distinct CDR3 sequences, 20% seen once; the top ten hold roughly 0.83%. The sequencing sample was made of naive CD8+ T cells from blood, with Jurkat cell RNA spiked in. Stated subset: FACS-sorted CD8+CD4-CCR7+CD45RA+ naive T cells. The origin of the receptors is a human donor in good health. Some libraries in this study had Jurkat cell RNA spiked in.

This clonotype was counted at least ten times. The chain uses TRBV5-6 and TRBJ1-2; D is ambiguous. With 1 base removed from V and 1 base from J, the gap between germline ends came to 8 bases. Germline V gives CDR1 SGHDT, CDR2 YYEEEE. The CDR3 runs 14 residues. The CDR3 DNA reads as TGTGCCAGCAGCTTGCAGGTTTTTAACTATGGCTACACCTTC. Residues: CASSLQVFNYGYTF.

Comments on this clonotype: A much larger clone sits a single nucleotide away, making a read error possible. The V gene is TRBV20-1, the J gene TRBJ2-7; D not certain. Germline V gene data show CDR1 as DFQATT and CDR2 as SNEGSKA (reference sequence). CDR3 length equals 13 residues. CDR3 sequence: CSARGHLSYEQCF. The CDR3 bases are TGCAGTGCTAGAGGCCACCTATCCTACGAGCAGTGCTTC.

The sample holds many counts of this clonotype. The chain links TRBV4-3 to TRBJ2-7; D tentatively fits TRBD1 or TRBD2 (6 bases each). Germline CDR1 and CDR2: LGHNA and YSLEER. This CDR3 is 16 amino acids long. Trimming removed 0 bases from V and 9 bases from J, with 21 bases in between. The CDR3 region has the DNA TGCGCCAGCAGCCAAGATCTGGCCGGGGGCTCGGTGGGGCAGTACTTC. Translated, it gives CASSQDLAGGSVGQYF.

The J gene is TRBJ2-2, the V gene TRBV30; TRBD1 aligns across 7 bases. Per germline, CDR1 GTSNPN and CDR2 SVGIG (reference sequence). The V and J ends lost 2 bases and 5 bases, in that order; junction bases with no gene match: 5. CDR3 size: 14 residues. For the CDR3, the DNA is TGTGCCTGGAGTTTACAGGGGCTAACCGGGGAGCTGTTTTTT. It specifies CAWSLQGLTGELFF. Filled out from reference TRBV30 and TRBJ2-2, the complete variable domain reads SQTIHQWPATLVQPVGSPLSLECTVEGTSNPNLYWYRQAAGRGLQLLFYSVGIGQISSEVPQNLSASRPQDRQFILSSKKLLLSDSGFYLCAWSLQGLTGELFFGEGSRLTVL.

For this clonotype: A read error is possible here, since a much larger clone lies one base away. The rearrangement joins TRBV20-1 to TRBJ2-7; D may be TRBD1 (6 bases). Germline V lookup: CDR1 DFQATT, CDR2 SNEGSKA (reference sequence). V lost 8 bases, J lost 4 bases, and 12 bases lay in between. The CDR3 spans 11 residues. The chain's CDR3 is CSTKQGYEQYF. The CDR3 DNA sequence: TGCAGTACAAAACAGGGATACGAGCAGTACTTC.

Worth noting for this clonotype: Given a much more abundant clone one base away, this may be a read error. The rearrangement joins TRBV27 to TRBJ2-1; 7 nucleotides agree with TRBD1. CDR3 length equals 15 residues. With V trimmed by 5 bases and J by 9 bases, 13 bases remained unmatched. The germline CDR1 and CDR2 sequences are MNHEY and SMNVEV (reference sequence). CDR3 DNA: TGTGCCAGCAGTCACCCACAGGGGCCCGCAGGTGAGCAGTTCTTC. This encodes CASSHPQGPAGEQFF.

This clonotype was picked up many times. The V call is TRBV4-1, the J call TRBJ1-1; perhaps TRBD1 as D (6 bases). V shed 0 bases and J shed 1 base, with 9 bases lying between them. Per the germline V gene, CDR1 is MGHRA and CDR2 is YSYEKL. There are 15 residues in the CDR3. The CDR3 sequence: CASSQDGRGNTEAFF. In nucleotides, the CDR3 is TGCGCCAGCAGCCAAGATGGCAGGGGGAACACTGAAGCTTTCTTT.

The chain joins TRBV5-1 to TRBJ2-3; the D is unclear. The CDR3 is made up of 17 amino acids. The germline CDR1 and CDR2 sequences are SGHRS and YFSETQ. This chain's CDR3 is CVSRGTPFGGYGDTQYF. As DNA, the CDR3 is TGCGTCAGTAGAGGAACCCCTTTCGGTGGATACGGCGATACGCAGTATTTT.

This clonotype appeared many times. V and J are TRBV19 and TRBJ2-3; D possibly corresponds to TRBD1 (6 bases). The CDR3 is made up of 14 amino acids. Germline CDR1 reads LNHDA; CDR2 reads SQIVND (reference sequence). The V end was cut by 6 bases, the J end by 2 bases, with 12 bases between. This chain's CDR3 is CASRHQGHTDTQYF. The CDR3 DNA is TGTGCCAGTAGGCATCAGGGACACACAGATACGCAGTATTTT.

This clonotype was picked up a small number of times. This chain uses TRBV6-1 with TRBJ1-1; D gene unclear. V was cut by 8 bases and J by 0 bases, with 16 bases left in between. Germline CDR1 is MNHNS and CDR2 is SASEGT. This CDR3 is 15 amino acids long. The CDR3 DNA is TGTGCCAGCGAGATCATCGGCAGGCTGAACACTGAAGCTTTCTTT. It codes for CASEIIGRLNTEAFF.

This clonotype came up many times. This rearrangement joins TRBV7-9 to TRBJ1-2; D perhaps matches TRBD1 (6 bases). The CDR3 runs to 15 residues. The V end lost 1 base, the J end lost 2 bases, and 11 bases lay between the germline ends. Germline loops: CDR1 SEHNR, CDR2 FQNEAQ (reference sequence). CDR3: CASSLVGQLNYGYTF. The CDR3 bases are TGTGCCAGCAGCTTAGTAGGACAGTTAAACTATGGCTACACCTTC.

Many counts were recorded for this clonotype. This chain uses TRBV9 with TRBJ2-5; 7 nucleotides agree with TRBD2. The CDR3 contains 15 residues. The V and J ends lost 0 bases and 5 bases, in that order; junction bases with no gene match: 7. Looked up from germline, CDR1 is SGDLS and CDR2 is YYNGEE. CDR3 sequence reads: CASSVVERGLETQYF. Written as DNA, the CDR3 is TGTGCCAGCAGCGTAGTCGAGCGGGGATTGGAGACCCAGTACTTC.

Only a few counts were recorded for this clonotype. The rearrangement joins TRBV4-1 to TRBJ1-5; D possibly corresponds to TRBD1 (6 bases). The CDR3 extends over 15 amino acids. Trimming took 4 bases from V and 3 from J, leaving 13 bases between them. Germline V lookup: CDR1 MGHRA, CDR2 YSYEKL. CDR3 sequence reads: CASSPRGDPNQPQHF. In DNA form, the CDR3 reads TGCGCCAGCAGCCCCAGGGGAGATCCCAATCAGCCCCAGCATTTT.

Here the CDR3 reads CATLGLSNTEAFF. In DNA form, the CDR3 reads TGTGCCACCTTAGGACTCTCGAACACTGAAGCTTTCTTT. The chain has TRBV6-2 or TRBV6-3 and TRBJ1-1; no firm D call. In germline, CDR1 is MNHEY, CDR2 SVGEGT. Trimming stripped 10 bases from V and 1 base from J, with 13 bases between. The CDR3 length is 13 residues.

The sample holds a few counts of this clonotype. The chain joins TRBV4-3 to TRBJ2-1; D possibly corresponds to TRBD2 (6 bases). CDR1 and CDR2 from the germline V gene are LGHNA and YSLEER. The V and J ends lost 5 bases and 4 bases respectively, with 12 bases between them. This CDR3 region has 14 residues. CDR3 in amino acids: CASSRRGPYNEQFF. CDR3 DNA: TGCGCCAGCAGCAGGAGGGGACCTTACAATGAGCAGTTCTTC.

The CDR3 DNA follows: TGCAGTGCTAGAGAGGGACTAGCGGGAACATACGAGCAGTACTTC. Its protein product is CSAREGLAGTYEQYF. The chain couples TRBV20-1 to TRBJ2-7; 13 positions match TRBD2. This CDR3 contains 15 residues. Germline loops: CDR1 DFQATT, CDR2 SNEGSKA (reference sequence). The trim removed 0 bases at V and 4 bases at J, leaving 3 bases unmatched.

This clonotype was counted many times. The chain joins TRBV30 to TRBJ2-3; tentative D call: TRBD1 (5 bases). The ends were cut back, 0 bases at V and 2 bases at J, with 27 bases in the middle. The length of the CDR3 is 20 residues. The germline V gene has CDR1 GTSNPN and CDR2 SVGIG (reference sequence). The CDR3 loop reads CAWSVVSSPHTGYHTDTQYF. CDR3 DNA sequence: TGTGCCTGGAGTGTAGTCTCTTCCCCCCACACAGGCTACCACACAGATACGCAGTATTTT.

On this clonotype: This may be a read error, as it is one base from a much larger clone. The chain uses TRBV28 and TRBJ1-4; no firm D call. Germline CDR1 reads MDHEN; CDR2 reads SYDVKM. The CDR3 spans 14 residues. The CDR3 DNA is TGTGCCTGCAGTTTTTATCGGCAGAATGAAAAACTGTTTTTT. Amino acid sequence: CACSFYRQNEKLFF.

The sample holds many counts of this clonotype. This rearrangement joins TRBV11-2 to TRBJ2-7, with 10 bases that match TRBD2. V was pared by 5 bases and J by 2 bases, with 6 bases of the junction left unmatched. The CDR3 consists of 15 residues. Germline loops: CDR1 SGHAT, CDR2 FQNNGV. The CDR3 loop reads CASSPGLADTYEQYF. CDR3 in DNA: TGTGCCAGCAGCCCAGGACTAGCGGATACCTACGAGCAGTACTTC.

On this clonotype: This clone may be a read error of a much larger clone one base away. The J gene is TRBJ1-4, the V gene TRBV27, with a tentative D call TRBD1 (6 bases). CDR1 is MNHEY, CDR2 SMNVEV, per germline (reference sequence). CDR3 length: 15 residues. The CDR3 bases are TGTGCCAGCAGTCTATCGACAGGATGGGGTGGAAAACTGTTTTTT. Encoded protein: CASSLSTGWGGKLFF.

Ten or more counts support this clonotype. The rearrangement joins TRBV29-1 to TRBJ2-5, with TRBD2 identical over 11 bases. This CDR3 comprises 15 residues. V lost 4 bases, J lost 0 bases, and 4 bases stayed unmatched. Germline-derived CDR1 and CDR2 are SQVTM and ANQGSEA. The CDR3 DNA follows: TGCAGCGTTGTACTAGCGGGAGACCACCAAGAGACCCAGTACTTC. This sequence encodes CSVVLAGDHQETQYF.

This clonotype was seen repeatedly, ten times or more. CDR3 residues: CASIGGVRAEAFF. Written as DNA, the CDR3 is TGTGCCAGCATCGGGGGGGTCAGGGCTGAAGCTTTCTTT. The J gene is TRBJ1-1, the V gene TRBV18; possibly TRBD1 for D (5 bases). V lost 8 bases, J lost 6 bases, and 16 bases lay in between. The V gene's germline CDR1 is KGHSH and CDR2 LQKENI. The length of the CDR3 is 13 residues. Full variable domain (outside the CDR3, taken from reference TRBV18 and TRBJ1-1): NAGVMQNPRHLVRRRGQEARLRCSPMKGHSHVYWYRQLPEEGLKFMVYLQKENIIDESGMPKERFSAEFPKEGPSILRIQQVVRGDSAAYFCASIGGVRAEAFFGQGTRLTVV.